This T cell receptor beta chain was captured by sequencing in a study of blood T cell repertoires in COVID-19. V was clipped by 1 base and J by 2 bases; unmatched bases: 3. CDR1 SGHVS and CDR2 FNYEAQ come from the germline V gene. The CDR3 loop spans 16 amino acids. The protocol was immunoSEQ multiplex PCR, while the TCRdb copy is restricted to in-frame clones and leaves out a portion. Here the sample spans about 170,000 clones, approximately 83% being singletons. This TCR came from a woman over 75 with active or convalescent COVID-19. The source material was peripheral blood. The V call is TRBV7-6, the J call TRBJ2-5, with 11 bases aligning to TRBD2. In DNA form, the CDR3 reads TGTGCCAGCAGCTTAGGGGTAGCGGGGGGGCAAGAGACCCAGTACTTC. Protein product: CASSLGVAGGQETQYF.